This T cell receptor (beta chain) came from a study of CD8 T cells in ankylosing spondylitis. Study-wide results and caveats: The study identified a TCR beta motif of several highly homologous variants that appeared characteristic of ankylosing spondylitis blood. In synovial fluid and blood from reactive arthritis, some motif variants were previously reported.

As to this clonotype: No antigen is known for it.

Each CDR3 protein is one row after TCRdb ran MiXCR on the 5' RACE reads. The sample shows fewer than 500,000 distinct CDR3 sequences, 20% to 25% of them seen only once. Germline lookup yields CDR1 LGHDT and CDR2 YNNKEL (reference sequence). The CDR3 is 16 amino acids. Trimming cost V 1 base and J 6 bases, with 19 bases left between them. This chain joins TRBV3-1 and TRBJ2-7; D perhaps matches TRBD2 (6 bases). This TCR was recovered from a male donor with ankylosing spondylitis. Source material: blood, either unsorted or a sorted T cell fraction (not recorded which). This CDR3 is CASSQGPSRRVVEQYF. CDR3 nucleotide sequence: TGTGCCAGCAGCCAAGGTCCGAGCAGGAGGGTCGTCGAGCAGTACTTC.